The clone carrying this TCR beta chain has just one count. Germline V CDR1 and CDR2: MNHEY, SVGAGI. The CDR3 spans 15 residues. This entry belongs to a study of technical replicates of blood from a handful of donors. Sequenced by immunoSEQ multiplex PCR; TCRdb stores in-frame clones only, minus some. The data contain 75,000 to 100,000 clones, over 80% of them singletons. This receptor was obtained from a human donor in good health. The gene calls are TRBV6-5 and TRBJ2-5, with a weak D call TRBD1 (6 bases). The end of the DNA is better explained by TRBJ2-7, so the J call may be wrong. The sequenced sample consisted of T cells isolated from PBMCs. The CDR3 protein is CASSYFGAGVSEQYF. For the CDR3, the DNA is TGTGCCAGCAGTTACTTTGGAGCAGGGGTTAGCGAGCAGTACTTC.